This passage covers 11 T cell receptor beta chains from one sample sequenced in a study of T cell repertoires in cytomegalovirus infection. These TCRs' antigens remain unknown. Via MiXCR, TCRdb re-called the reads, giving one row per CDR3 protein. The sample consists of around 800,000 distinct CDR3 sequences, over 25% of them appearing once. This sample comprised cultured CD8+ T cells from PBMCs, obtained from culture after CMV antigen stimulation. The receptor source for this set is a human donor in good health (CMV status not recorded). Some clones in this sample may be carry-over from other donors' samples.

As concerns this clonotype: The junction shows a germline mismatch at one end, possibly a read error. CDR3 DNA: TGTGTCAGCAGCCTGACAGGGCCTGAGACCCAGTACTTC. It yields the protein CVSSLTGPETQYF. J is TRBJ2-5 and V is TRBV12-3 or TRBV12-4, with 7 bases fitting TRBD1. The length of the CDR3 is 13 residues.

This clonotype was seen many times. CDR3 in amino acids: CASSQGGPYTEAFF. The CDR3 DNA reads TGTGCCAGCAGCCAAGGCGGGCCTTACACTGAAGCTTTCTTT. V usage is TRBV7-2 and J usage is TRBJ1-1; D unresolved. V gave up 5 bases and J gave up 3 bases, with 13 bases separating them. Per germline, CDR1 SGHTA and CDR2 FQGNSA. This CDR3 comprises 14 residues. Drawing the rest from reference TRBV7-2 and TRBJ1-1, the complete variable domain is GAGVSQSPSNKVTEKGKDVELRCDPISGHTALYWYRQSLGQGLEFLIYFQGNSAPDKSGLPSDRFSAERTGGSVSTLTIQRTQQEDSAVYLCASSQGGPYTEAFFGQGTRLTVV.

The CDR3, as DNA: TGTGCCAGCAGCGTACCCCTAGGTGGCGAGACCCAGTACTTC. Protein product: CASSVPLGGETQYF. The chain carries TRBV9 and TRBJ2-5; D is ambiguous. The CDR3 contains 14 residues. Germline CDR1 reads SGDLS; CDR2 reads YYNGEE. V lost 1 base to trimming and J lost 5 bases, with 12 bases between them.

The CDR3 sequence: CSAPGGLAKNIQYF. The CDR3 DNA follows: TGCAGTGCCCCGGGTGGACTGGCCAAAAACATTCAGTACTTC. The gene calls are TRBV20-1 and TRBJ2-4; D might be TRBD2 (5 bases). V was cut by 6 bases and J by 1 base, with 13 bases left in between. The CDR3 contains 14 residues. The V gene's germline CDR1 is DFQATT and CDR2 SNEGSKA (reference sequence).

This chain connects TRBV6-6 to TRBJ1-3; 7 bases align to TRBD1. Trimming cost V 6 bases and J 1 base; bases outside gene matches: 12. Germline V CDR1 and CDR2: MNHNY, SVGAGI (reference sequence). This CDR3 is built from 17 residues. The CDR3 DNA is TGTGCCAGCAGCCTTCGACAGGGAAGAGGTTCTGGAAACACCATATATTTT. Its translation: CASSLRQGRGSGNTIYF.

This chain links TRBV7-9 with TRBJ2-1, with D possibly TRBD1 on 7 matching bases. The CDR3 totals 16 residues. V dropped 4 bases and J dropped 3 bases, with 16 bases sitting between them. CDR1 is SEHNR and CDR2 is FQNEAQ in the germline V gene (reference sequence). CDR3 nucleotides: TGTGCCAGCAGCTCTTCAGACAGGGAGGTCTACAATGAGCAGTTCTTC. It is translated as CASSSSDREVYNEQFF.

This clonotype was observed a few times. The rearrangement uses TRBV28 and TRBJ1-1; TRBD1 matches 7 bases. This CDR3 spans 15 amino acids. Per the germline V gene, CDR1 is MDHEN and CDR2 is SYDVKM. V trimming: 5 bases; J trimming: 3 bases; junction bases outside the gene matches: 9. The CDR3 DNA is TGTGCCAGCAGTGAACTAGGGGGCGCGGACACTGAAGCTTTCTTT. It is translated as CASSELGGADTEAFF.

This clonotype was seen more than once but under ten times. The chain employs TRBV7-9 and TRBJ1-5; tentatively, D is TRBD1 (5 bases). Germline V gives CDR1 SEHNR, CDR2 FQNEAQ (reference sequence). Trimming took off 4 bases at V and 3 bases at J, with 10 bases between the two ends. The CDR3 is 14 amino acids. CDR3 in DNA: TGTGCCAGCAGCTCCGGGGCGATCAATCAGCCCCAGCATTTT. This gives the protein CASSSGAINQPQHF.

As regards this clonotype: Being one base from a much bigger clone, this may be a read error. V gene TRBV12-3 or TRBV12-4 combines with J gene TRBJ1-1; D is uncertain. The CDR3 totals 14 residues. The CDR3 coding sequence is TGTGCCAGCTGGAACGGACTATTGAACAATGAAGCTTTCTTT. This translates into CASWNGLLNNEAFF.

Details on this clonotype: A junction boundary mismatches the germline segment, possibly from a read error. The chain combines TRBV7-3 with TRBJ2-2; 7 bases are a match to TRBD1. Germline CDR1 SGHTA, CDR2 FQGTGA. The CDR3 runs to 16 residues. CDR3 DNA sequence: TGTGCCAGCAGCGTAACAGGGGCCCCGGTCACCGGGGAGCTGTTTTTT. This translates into CASSVTGAPVTGELFF. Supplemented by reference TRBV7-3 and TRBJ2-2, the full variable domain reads GAGVSQTPSNKVTEKGKYVELRCDPISGHTALYWYRQSLGQGPEFLIYFQGTGAADDSGLPNDRFFAVRPEGSVSTLKIQRTERGDSAVYLCASSVTGAPVTGELFFGEGSRLTVL.

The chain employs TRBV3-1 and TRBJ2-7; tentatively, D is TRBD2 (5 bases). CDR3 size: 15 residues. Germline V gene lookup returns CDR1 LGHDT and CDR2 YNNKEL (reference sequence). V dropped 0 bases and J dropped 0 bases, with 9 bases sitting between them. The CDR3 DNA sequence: TGTGCCAGCAGCCAAGATTTCGGGGTCTCCTACGAGCAGTACTTC. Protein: CASSQDFGVSYEQYF.